Listed here are 19 T cell receptor beta chains from one sample, sequenced in a study of T cell responses to AZD1222 COVID-19 vaccine. Some clones are missing from TCRdb's copy, which holds only in-frame ones; the method was immunoSEQ multiplex PCR. The repertoire includes roughly 190,000 clones, roughly 92% of them detected once, and 3.5% to 4% sits in the top ten. This material consisted of peripheral blood, taken 28 days after the second dose of the MenACWY control vaccine. These receptors were taken from an adult who received the MenACWY meningococcal vaccine as a control.

The rearrangement links TRBV28 to TRBJ1-2; 11 bases are a match to TRBD1. This CDR3 contains 15 residues. The V gene end was trimmed by 8 bases and the J gene end by 4 bases; junction bases not matched to a gene: 9. Per the germline V gene, CDR1 is MDHEN and CDR2 is SYDVKM. CDR3 sequence: CASGSRDRGGYGYTF. In DNA, the CDR3 is TGTGCCAGCGGTAGCCGGGACAGGGGGGGCTATGGCTACACCTTC.

This chain connects TRBV28 to TRBJ1-6, with TRBD1 matching over 8 bases. The germline CDR1 and CDR2 sequences are MDHEN and SYDVKM. The CDR3 contains 16 residues. V was clipped by 7 bases and J by 6 bases; unmatched bases: 11. CDR3 DNA: TGTGCCAGCATCGAAATCGGGACAGGAACTAATTCACCCCTCCACTTT. Protein product: CASIEIGTGTNSPLHF.

This clone was found a few times. V is TRBV19 and J is TRBJ2-1; tentatively, D is TRBD2 (5 bases). The CDR3 length is 14 residues. The germline gives CDR1 LNHDA, CDR2 SQIVND (reference sequence). Trimming removed 0 bases from V and 7 bases from J, with 10 bases in between. The CDR3 bases are TGTGCCAGTAGTATAGACTCGCGGACTAATGAGCAGTTCTTC. Translation gives CASSIDSRTNEQFF.

V and J are TRBV6-5 and TRBJ2-3, with 7 bases lining up with TRBD2. CDR3 length equals 13 residues. CDR1 MNHEY and CDR2 SVGAGI come from the germline V gene. V lost 6 bases to trimming and J lost 8 bases; unmatched junction nucleotides: 8. CDR3 nucleotide sequence: TGTGCCAGCAGCGTAGCGGGTGGAGTTACGCAGTATTTT. Encoded protein: CASSVAGGVTQYF.

The chain joins TRBV9 to TRBJ1-1; possibly TRBD1 for D (5 bases). Looked up from germline, CDR1 is SGDLS and CDR2 is YYNGEE. The CDR3 is 15 residues long. Deletions cut 0 bases from V and 4 bases from J, with 13 bases between. CDR3 sequence: CASSVVTAGGTEAFF. DNA for the CDR3: TGTGCCAGCAGCGTAGTGACCGCGGGGGGCACTGAAGCTTTCTTT.

The rearrangement uses TRBV5-1 and TRBJ2-1, with D tentatively TRBD1 or TRBD2 (5 bases each). Germline CDR1 and CDR2: SGHRS and YFSETQ. Trimming removed 1 base at V and 5 bases at J, with 13 bases between. CDR3 size: 15 residues. CDR3 residues: CASSLRQGPNNEQFF. In DNA, the CDR3 is TGCGCCAGCAGCTTGCGCCAGGGACCTAACAATGAGCAGTTCTTC. The complete variable domain, with remaining parts taken from reference TRBV5-1 and TRBJ2-1, reads KAGVTQTPRYLIKTRGQQVTLSCSPISGHRSVSWYQQTPGQGLQFLFEYFSETQRNKGNFPGRFSGRQFSNSRSEMNVSTLELGDSALYLCASSLRQGPNNEQFFGPGTRLTVL.

V and J are TRBV7-3 and TRBJ2-1, with 12 bases fitting TRBD1. The CDR3 sequence is 15 residues long. Trimming cost V 2 bases and J 8 bases; bases outside gene matches: 4. Germline loops: CDR1 SGHTA, CDR2 FQGTGA. The CDR3 DNA follows: TGTGCCAGCAGCTTAGGGGACAGGGGGCTCTATGAGCAGTTCTTC. Its translation is CASSLGDRGLYEQFF.

Notes on this clone: Other DNA sequences of this sample code for an identical CDR3. The rearrangement joins TRBV24-1 to TRBJ1-2; no definite D call. The CDR3 is 12 amino acids. V was shortened by 1 base and J by 7 bases, with 6 bases between the two germline ends. Per germline, CDR1 KGHDR and CDR2 SFDVKD. Here the CDR3 reads CATSDFGVGYTF. The CDR3 DNA reads as TGTGCCACCAGTGATTTTGGGGTTGGCTACACCTTC.

V gene TRBV29-1 combines with J gene TRBJ2-4; possible D gene TRBD2, 6 bases. In germline, CDR1 is SQVTM, CDR2 ANQGSEA. The CDR3 is 16 residues long. V was trimmed by 7 bases and J by 8 bases, leaving 27 bases between them. The CDR3 DNA follows: TGCAGCGCTGGCAGGGCAGGCGATACTTGGGGGGACATTCAGTACTTC. Translating gives CSAGRAGDTWGDIQYF.

The V gene is TRBV7-2, the J gene TRBJ1-1; D is possibly TRBD1 (6 bases). The CDR3 contains 15 residues. V was clipped by 2 bases and J by 0 bases, with 10 bases between them. Germline values: CDR1 SGHTA, CDR2 FQGNSA. CDR3: CASSLQGHLNTEAFF. In nucleotides, the CDR3 is TGTGCCAGCAGCTTACAGGGACACTTGAACACTGAAGCTTTCTTT. The full variable domain, in which reference TRBV7-2 and TRBJ1-1 provide the parts outside the CDR3, is GAGVSQSPSNKVTEKGKDVELRCDPISGHTALYWYRQSLGQGLEFLIYFQGNSAPDKSGLPSDRFSAERTGGSVSTLTIQRTQQEDSAVYLCASSLQGHLNTEAFFGQGTRLTVV.

The CDR3 bases are TGTGCCAGCAATGGCCTCGCGCATTTT. Protein product: CASNGLAHF. The J gene is TRBJ1-5, the V gene TRBV12-3 or TRBV12-4; D remains unclear. The V gene lost 7 bases and the J gene lost 15 bases, with 10 bases spanning the gap. This CDR3 contains 9 residues.

The chain carries TRBV5-1 and TRBJ2-5; D is possibly TRBD2 (6 bases). Germline V gene sequence: CDR1 SGHRS, CDR2 YFSETQ. The CDR3 covers 19 residues. Trimming took off 0 bases at V and 3 bases at J, with 24 bases between the two ends. The DNA for the CDR3 is TGCGCCAGCAGCTTGGTCAGGAAGGGACTCGACCCGACGGAAGAGACCCAGTACTTC. Protein sequence: CASSLVRKGLDPTEETQYF.

V gene TRBV9 combines with J gene TRBJ2-7; maybe TRBD1 (7 bases). Germline CDR1 SGDLS, CDR2 YYNGEE. V dropped 4 bases and J dropped 2 bases, with 16 bases sitting between them. The CDR3 extends over 15 amino acids. CDR3 bases: TGTGCCAGCAGCCCAGGGGGGAACAGCCCCTACGAGCAGTACTTC. It translates to CASSPGGNSPYEQYF.

The V gene is TRBV7-6, the J gene TRBJ1-1, with unresolved D. The V end was cut by 1 base, the J end by 0 bases, with 18 bases between. The CDR3 has 18 amino acids. CDR1 and CDR2 (germline): SGHVS, FNYEAQ. CDR3 region: CASSLEALRMGLNTEAFF. In nucleotides, the CDR3 is TGTGCCAGCAGCTTAGAGGCGCTCAGGATGGGGTTGAACACTGAAGCTTTCTTT.

The CDR3 loop is CASSKGPIRSGSNEQFF. CDR3 bases: TGTGCCAGTAGTAAGGGCCCGATTCGCAGCGGGAGCAATGAGCAGTTCTTC. The chain couples TRBV19 to TRBJ2-1; 8 nucleotides match TRBD2. Germline V gene sequence: CDR1 LNHDA, CDR2 SQIVND (reference sequence). The CDR3 runs to 17 residues. Trimming took 4 bases from V and 6 from J; bases not matched to a gene: 14. The full variable domain, its missing parts supplied by reference TRBV19 and TRBJ2-1, is DGGITQSPKYLFRKEGQNVTLSCEQNLNHDAMYWYRQDPGQGLRLIYYSQIVNDFQKGDIAEGYSVSREKKESFPLTVTSAQKNPTAFYLCASSKGPIRSGSNEQFFGPGTRLTVL.

The chain carries TRBV9 and TRBJ2-2; the D gene is possibly TRBD2 (5 bases). The V gene lost 0 bases and the J gene lost 5 bases, with 8 bases spanning the gap. Germline V CDR1 and CDR2: SGDLS, YYNGEE. The CDR3 is made up of 14 amino acids. CDR3 coding DNA: TGTGCCAGCAGCGTAGCTACGGGAACCGGGGAGCTGTTTTTT. It translates to CASSVATGTGELFF.

In its sample, this clone was seen once. The V gene is TRBV18, the J gene TRBJ1-1; the D is unclear. Trimming took 5 bases from V and 6 from J, leaving 10 bases between them. This CDR3 contains 12 residues. Germline V lookup: CDR1 KGHSH, CDR2 LQKENI. CDR3 sequence reads: CASSLQRAEAFF. CDR3 coding DNA: TGTGCCAGCTCATTACAGAGGGCTGAAGCTTTCTTT.

The J gene is TRBJ2-1, the V gene TRBV27; unclear D gene. The CDR3 is made up of 14 amino acids. Trimming pared 2 bases from V and 0 bases from J, leaving 5 bases between. Germline CDR1 is MNHEY and CDR2 is SMNVEV (reference sequence). In DNA, the CDR3 is TGTGCCAGCAGTTTAGCGAGCTCCTACAATGAGCAGTTCTTC. Protein sequence: CASSLASSYNEQFF.

This chain joins TRBV10-3 and TRBJ2-3; 7 bases align to TRBD1. Germline CDR1 is ENHRY and CDR2 is SYGVKD. The length of the CDR3 is 13 residues. With 11 bases clipped from V and 6 bases from J, the junction kept 11 bases outside the gene matches. The CDR3 sequence is CAARPGQWDTQYF. CDR3 bases: TGTGCCGCTCGGCCGGGACAGTGGGATACGCAGTATTTT.